The 30 T cell receptor beta chains listed next were all sequenced from one sample in a study of T-cell memory formation after mild COVID-19. TCRdb independently ran MiXCR on the 5' RACE reads; one entry per CDR3 protein. This sample yields 350,000 to 500,000 distinct CDR3 sequences, of which over 15% are seen a single time; around a fifth belongs to the top ten. Sample: PBMCs or a T cell subset sorted from them (not recorded which). The receptors stem from a man between 18 and 29 years old who had mild COVID-19 (a few samples of this study predate the infection). Cell type and time point are not known.

A few counts support this clonotype. The chain couples TRBV19 to TRBJ2-1, with 11 bases identical to TRBD1. The trim removed 6 bases at V and 7 bases at J, leaving 8 bases unmatched. This CDR3 has 15 amino acids. The germline gives CDR1 LNHDA, CDR2 SQIVND (reference sequence). The CDR3, as DNA: TGTGCCAGTAGCCCGGACAGGGGGCTTGGGAATGAGCAGTTCTTC. The encoded protein is CASSPDRGLGNEQFF.

V usage is TRBV24-1 and J usage is TRBJ2-4; tentatively, D is TRBD1 or TRBD2 (5 bases each). The CDR3 has 16 amino acids. Germline CDR1 reads KGHDR; CDR2 reads SFDVKD. V was cut by 3 bases and J by 0 bases, with 11 bases left in between. The CDR3 region is CATSDRDGLAKNIQYF. CDR3 coding DNA: TGTGCCACCAGTGATCGGGACGGCCTAGCCAAAAACATTCAGTACTTC.

This clonotype came up a few times. This rearrangement joins TRBV5-1 to TRBJ2-2, with 7 bases that match TRBD1. This CDR3 is 13 amino acids long. The germline V gene has CDR1 SGHRS and CDR2 YFSETQ. J was trimmed by 8 bases and V by 4 bases; bases with no gene match: 5. CDR3 sequence reads: CASSLRTGGELFF. DNA for the CDR3: TGCGCCAGCAGCCTAAGGACAGGTGGGGAGCTGTTTTTT.

The chain couples TRBV20-1 to TRBJ2-3; D call uncertain. The CDR3 extends over 14 amino acids. V lost 3 bases and J lost 0, with 10 bases in between. Looked up from germline, CDR1 is DFQATT and CDR2 is SNEGSKA (reference sequence). As DNA, the CDR3 is TGCAGTGCTAGGATCCTTACTAGCACAGATACGCAGTATTTT. Translated: CSARILTSTDTQYF.

There are a few counts of this clonotype. The chain has TRBV7-2 and TRBJ1-1; D is perhaps TRBD1 (5 bases). V shed 5 bases and J shed 5 bases, with 15 bases lying between them. Looked up from germline, CDR1 is SGHTA and CDR2 is FQGNSA. The CDR3 contains 14 residues. For the CDR3, the DNA is TGTGCCAGCAGCGTGGGGGGGGGTTATACTGAAGCTTTCTTT. Its translation is CASSVGGGYTEAFF.

The chain employs TRBV5-1 and TRBJ2-2; D is possibly TRBD1 or TRBD2 (5 bases each). V was shortened by 7 bases and J by 8 bases, with 12 bases between the two germline ends. The length of the CDR3 is 12 residues. From germline, CDR1 is SGHRS and CDR2 YFSETQ. The CDR3 DNA sequence: TGCGCCAGCGGGACCGCCCTTGGGGAGCTGTTTTTT. Translation: CASGTALGELFF. Looking up the rest from reference TRBV5-1 and TRBJ2-2 gives the full variable domain: KAGVTQTPRYLIKTRGQQVTLSCSPISGHRSVSWYQQTPGQGLQFLFEYFSETQRNKGNFPGRFSGRQFSNSRSEMNVSTLELGDSALYLCASGTALGELFFGEGSRLTVL.

This rearrangement joins TRBV18 to TRBJ2-7; D is perhaps TRBD2 (5 bases). V gave up 6 bases and J gave up 7 bases, with 19 bases separating them. This CDR3 is 14 amino acids long. Per the germline V gene, CDR1 is KGHSH and CDR2 is LQKENI. The CDR3 region has the DNA TGTGCCAGCTCCGTAGCGAGCCCTACCGGGGAGCAGTACGTC. It codes for CASSVASPTGEQYV.

J is TRBJ1-2 and V is TRBV20-1, with D tentatively TRBD1 (5 bases). V dropped 6 bases and J dropped 2 bases, with 16 bases sitting between them. Germline V lookup: CDR1 DFQATT, CDR2 SNEGSKA (reference sequence). CDR3 size: 14 residues. CDR3 in DNA: TGCAGTGCAGGGGCAGGGCTAGAAAACTATGGCTACACCTTC. The encoded protein is CSAGAGLENYGYTF.

J is TRBJ2-2 and V is TRBV7-8; TRBD1 matches at 10 bases. CDR1 and CDR2 from the germline V gene are SGHVS and FQNEAQ. Losses at the gene ends were 5 bases for V and 6 bases for J; bases not matched to a gene: 12. The CDR3 is made up of 17 amino acids. In nucleotides, the CDR3 is TGTGCCAGCAGCCCTACTCCGGGACAGGGGTTCGCCGGGGAGCTGTTTTTT. This gives the protein CASSPTPGQGFAGELFF.

This clonotype was seen more than once but under ten times. The chain has TRBV5-1 and TRBJ2-4, with D perhaps TRBD1 or TRBD2 (5 bases each). The V end was cut by 1 base, the J end by 4 bases, with 9 bases between. CDR1 and CDR2 (germline): SGHRS, YFSETQ. The CDR3 has 14 amino acids. Here the CDR3 DNA reads TGCGCCAGCAGCTTGATTGGGGGAAAAAACATTCAGTACTTC. This translates into CASSLIGGKNIQYF.

The chain carries TRBV10-3 and TRBJ2-3; D is possibly TRBD2 (6 bases). Trimming shortened V by 2 bases and J by 1 base, and 16 bases separated the two germline ends. This CDR3 is built from 17 residues. CDR1 and CDR2 from the germline V gene are ENHRY and SYGVKD. The CDR3: CAISERVAGRRTDTQYF. CDR3 nucleotides: TGTGCCATCAGTGAGAGAGTCGCGGGGCGCCGCACAGATACGCAGTATTTT.

This clonotype occurred many times. The V gene is TRBV25-1, the J gene TRBJ2-1; D is unresolved. Trimming pared 3 bases from V and 0 bases from J, leaving 9 bases between. The CDR3 sequence is 15 residues long. Germline values: CDR1 MGHDK, CDR2 SYGVNS. Here the CDR3 reads CASSDDGFSYNEQFF. The CDR3 coding sequence is TGTGCCAGCAGTGACGACGGATTCTCCTACAATGAGCAGTTCTTC.

The V call is TRBV29-1, the J call TRBJ2-2; D unresolved. Looked up from germline, CDR1 is SQVTM and CDR2 is ANQGSEA. The CDR3 is 13 residues long. As DNA, the CDR3 is TGCGCCTCATCCGCGATAAGCACCGGGGAGCTGTTTTTT. This gives the protein CASSAISTGELFF.

The chain combines TRBV6-6 with TRBJ2-7; D call uncertain. The CDR3 consists of 14 residues. Germline lookup yields CDR1 MNHNY and CDR2 SVGAGI (reference sequence). The V end lost 5 bases, the J end lost 2 bases, and 13 bases lay between the germline ends. CDR3 residues: CASSLPSSPYEQYF. The CDR3 DNA is TGTGCCAGCAGTCTCCCCTCGTCTCCCTACGAGCAGTACTTC.

V usage is TRBV5-1 and J usage is TRBJ1-6; 10 bases fit TRBD1. Germline loops: CDR1 SGHRS, CDR2 YFSETQ. The V and J ends lost 6 bases and 7 bases, in that order; junction bases with no gene match: 4. There are 14 residues in the CDR3. In DNA, the CDR3 is TGCGCCAGCAAGGGGACAGGGGTCAATTCACCCCTCCACTTT. Translating it yields CASKGTGVNSPLHF. Drawing the rest from reference TRBV5-1 and TRBJ1-6, the complete variable domain is KAGVTQTPRYLIKTRGQQVTLSCSPISGHRSVSWYQQTPGQGLQFLFEYFSETQRNKGNFPGRFSGRQFSNSRSEMNVSTLELGDSALYLCASKGTGVNSPLHFGNGTRLTVT.

The chain has TRBV14 and TRBJ2-2, with a possible D match to TRBD2 (6 bases). V gave up 2 bases and J gave up 3 bases, with 16 bases separating them. The CDR3 runs 17 residues. The germline CDR1 and CDR2 sequences are SGHDN and FVKESK. The CDR3 DNA reads as TGTGCCAGCAGCCAACCCCCAGTCTCGGGGGACACCGGGGAGCTGTTTTTT. This translates into CASSQPPVSGDTGELFF. The complete variable domain, with remaining parts taken from reference TRBV14 and TRBJ2-2, reads EAGVTQFPSHSVIEKGQTVTLRCDPISGHDNLYWYRRVMGKEIKFLLHFVKESKQDESGMPNNRFLAERTGGTYSTLKVQPAELEDSGVYFCASSQPPVSGDTGELFFGEGSRLTVL.

V and J are TRBV6-5 and TRBJ1-2, with TRBD1 matching over 9 bases. V lost 3 bases to trimming and J lost 2 bases; unmatched junction nucleotides: 10. There are 17 residues in the CDR3. The germline V gene has CDR1 MNHEY and CDR2 SVGAGI. The CDR3: CASSYSAGTGLNYGYTF. CDR3 DNA sequence: TGTGCCAGCAGTTATTCGGCCGGGACAGGGCTAAACTATGGCTACACCTTC.

There are a few counts of this clonotype. The chain links TRBV20-1 to TRBJ1-1; D is perhaps TRBD1 (6 bases). The CDR3 consists of 14 residues. Germline V gene lookup returns CDR1 DFQATT and CDR2 SNEGSKA (reference sequence). Deletions cut 3 bases from V and 7 bases from J, with 18 bases between. The DNA of the CDR3 is TGCAGTGCTAGCCCACCAGGGGCCCCTGGTGAAGCTTTCTTT. This encodes CSASPPGAPGEAFF.

The chain employs TRBV6-2 or TRBV6-3 and TRBJ1-5, with TRBD1 matching over 7 bases. There are 18 residues in the CDR3. The V gene's germline CDR1 is MNHEY and CDR2 SVGEGT. Trimming took 2 bases from V and 4 from J; bases not matched to a gene: 14. CDR3: CASSYDSGGTVYNQPQHF. In DNA form, the CDR3 reads TGTGCCAGCAGTTACGATTCGGGCGGGACAGTTTATAATCAGCCCCAGCATTTT.

The genes are TRBV3-2 and TRBJ1-5; TRBD1 was called by the table and not checked on the DNA. TRBV3-2 is termed a pseudogene. The CDR3 spans 15 residues. The CDR3 here is CASSRGKGGNQPQHF. In nucleotides, the CDR3 is TGTGCCAGCAGCCGAGGGAAGGGGGGCAATCAGCCCCAGCATTTT.

The table lists this clonotype with many counts. The genes are TRBV5-1 and TRBJ1-1, with 7 bases matching TRBD1. Germline CDR1 and CDR2: SGHRS and YFSETQ. The CDR3 consists of 16 residues. After removal of 4 bases from V and 0 bases from J, the junction contained 9 bases not matched to a gene. For the CDR3, the DNA is TGCGCCAGCAGCCTCTCCGGGACAGCTATGAACACTGAAGCTTTCTTT. Amino acid sequence: CASSLSGTAMNTEAFF.

This clonotype occurred a few times. The chain carries TRBV27 and TRBJ2-3, with 11 nucleotides matching TRBD2. CDR3 length: 15 residues. CDR1 and CDR2 (germline): MNHEY, SMNVEV (reference sequence). The ends lost 6 bases at V and 11 bases at J; junction bases unmatched: 13. The CDR3 DNA reads as TGTGCCAGCAGAGGACTAGCGGGCAGCTCCCATCGGCAGTATTTT. This codes for CASRGLAGSSHRQYF.

The chain carries TRBV9 and TRBJ1-3, with D perhaps TRBD1 (5 bases). V lost 1 base and J 2 bases, leaving 10 bases between the germline ends. Per germline, CDR1 SGDLS and CDR2 YYNGEE. This CDR3 has 15 residues. CDR3 region: CASSVTGWAGNTIYF. Written as DNA, the CDR3 is TGTGCCAGCAGCGTAACAGGTTGGGCTGGAAACACCATATATTTT.

V is TRBV12-3 or TRBV12-4 and J is TRBJ1-1, with TRBD1 matching over 8 bases. This CDR3 has 17 amino acids. Trimming took 7 bases from V and 6 from J; bases not matched to a gene: 19. The CDR3 spells CASTAGQGERRGAEAFF. The CDR3 DNA reads TGTGCCAGCACCGCCGGACAGGGAGAACGGAGGGGCGCTGAAGCTTTCTTT.

This clonotype was seen many times. The V and J genes are TRBV7-3 and TRBJ2-1; D is tentatively TRBD1 or TRBD2 (6 bases each). This CDR3 spans 13 amino acids. Trimming took 5 bases from V and 5 from J, leaving 10 bases between them. The germline gives CDR1 SGHTA, CDR2 FQGTGA. CDR3 protein: CASSPGANNEQFF. CDR3 bases: TGTGCCAGCAGCCCGGGGGCAAACAATGAGCAGTTCTTC.

This clonotype has a count of ten or more. V is TRBV11-2 and J is TRBJ2-5; perhaps TRBD2 as D (6 bases). CDR1 and CDR2 from the germline V gene are SGHAT and FQNNGV. This CDR3 spans 17 amino acids. Trimming stripped 4 bases from V and 0 bases from J, with 18 bases between. CDR3 residues: CASSSPDGSGYQETQYF. In DNA, the CDR3 is TGTGCCAGCAGCTCCCCGGACGGGAGCGGATACCAAGAGACCCAGTACTTC.

V and J are TRBV10-2 and TRBJ2-2; D might be TRBD2 (6 bases). Trimming stripped 8 bases from V and 6 bases from J, with 10 bases between. CDR3 size: 12 residues. The germline gives CDR1 WSHSY, CDR2 SAAADI. CDR3 in DNA: TGCGCCAGCGGGGGGATGGCCGGGGAGCTGTTTTTT. This gives the protein CASGGMAGELFF.

The chain couples TRBV7-8 to TRBJ2-5; TRBD1 might be the D (6 bases). The CDR3 runs 15 residues. V shed 5 bases and J shed 5 bases, with 18 bases lying between them. CDR1 SGHVS and CDR2 FQNEAQ come from the germline V gene. The CDR3 here is CASSRSRQGLETQYF. Written as DNA, the CDR3 is TGTGCCAGCAGCCGCTCCCGGCAGGGGTTGGAGACCCAGTACTTC.

The sample holds a few counts of this clonotype. The chain carries TRBV7-2 and TRBJ2-3; D uncertain. V was shortened by 3 bases and J by 8 bases, with 12 bases between the two germline ends. The CDR3 runs to 13 residues. Germline loops: CDR1 SGHTA, CDR2 FQGNSA. The CDR3 loop is CASSFEIRSTQYF. DNA of the CDR3: TGTGCCAGCAGCTTTGAAATAAGAAGTACGCAGTATTTT.

The chain combines TRBV15 with TRBJ2-5, with 12 bases identical to TRBD2. The germline gives CDR1 LNHNV, CDR2 YYDKDF (reference sequence). The CDR3 consists of 18 residues. Germline trimming cut 0 bases from V and 2 bases from J; bases unmatched to any gene: 7. The CDR3 region has the DNA TGTGCCACCAGCAGAGATTCCCCACTAGCGGGGGGACAAGAGACCCAGTACTTC. Amino acids: CATSRDSPLAGGQETQYF. The variable domain in full, with the rest retrieved from reference TRBV15 and TRBJ2-5, is DAMVIQNPRYQVTQFGKPVTLSCSQTLNHNVMYWYQQKSSQAPKLLFHYYDKDFNNEADTPDNFQSRRPNTSFCFLDIRSPGLGDTAMYLCATSRDSPLAGGQETQYFGPGTRLLVL.